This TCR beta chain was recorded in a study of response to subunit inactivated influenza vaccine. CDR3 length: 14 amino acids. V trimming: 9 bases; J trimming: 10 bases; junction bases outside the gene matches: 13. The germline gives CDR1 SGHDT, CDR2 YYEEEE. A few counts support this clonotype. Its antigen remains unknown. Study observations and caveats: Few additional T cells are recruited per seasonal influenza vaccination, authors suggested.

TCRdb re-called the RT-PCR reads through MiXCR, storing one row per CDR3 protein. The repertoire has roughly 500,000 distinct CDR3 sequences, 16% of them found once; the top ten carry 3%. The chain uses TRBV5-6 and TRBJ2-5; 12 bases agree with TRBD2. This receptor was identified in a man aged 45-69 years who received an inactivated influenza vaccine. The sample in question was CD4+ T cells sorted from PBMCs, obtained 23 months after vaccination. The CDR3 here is CATYRLAGDRDQYF. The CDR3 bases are TGTGCCACCTACCGACTAGCGGGAGATAGGGACCAGTACTTC. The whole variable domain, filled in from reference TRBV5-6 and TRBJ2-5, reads DAGVTQSPTHLIKTRGQQVTLRCSPKSGHDTVSWYQQALGQGPQFIFQYYEEEERQRGNFPDRFSGHQFPNYSSELNVNALLLGDSALYLCATYRLAGDRDQYFGPGTRLLVL.